The rows below give T cell receptor beta chains drawn from one sample of a study of PD-1 blockade in mismatch repair-deficient tumors. TCRdb keeps only in-frame clones here, not all; method: immunoSEQ multiplex PCR. Of more than 30,000 clones listed, roughly 85% were seen once; the top ten hold over 3%. The sample in question was peripheral blood, obtained approximately 1.5 years after starting pembrolizumab. The receptors here all came from an adult with mismatch repair-deficient cancer. CDR3s include the opening cysteine and the closing phenylalanine or tryptophan. Only part of the rows carry a size: once, few, many, or a class if the clone is expanded.

v_gene: TRBV2
abundance: -
j_gene: TRBJ1-1
CDR3aa: CASSDVTGNTEAFF

v_gene: TRBV19
abundance: -
j_gene: TRBJ1-4
CDR3aa: CASSIGPPGASNEKLFF

v_gene: TRBV13
abundance: -
j_gene: TRBJ2-7
CDR3aa: CASTRGLKTYEQYF

v_gene: TRBV5-4
abundance: -
j_gene: TRBJ2-3
CDR3aa: CASSLDTRWDRGRGTDTQYF

v_gene: TRBV4-1
abundance: -
j_gene: TRBJ2-7
CDR3aa: CASSQVLDGSYEQYF

v_gene: TRBV2
abundance: -
j_gene: TRBJ2-2
CDR3aa: CASSGTSVNTGELFF

v_gene: TRBV27
abundance: -
j_gene: TRBJ2-3
CDR3aa: CASSFLTSGRALDTQYF

v_gene: TRBV4-1
abundance: -
j_gene: TRBJ1-5
CDR3aa: CASSPGLGFSNQPQHF

v_gene: TRBV28
abundance: -
j_gene: TRBJ2-7
CDR3aa: CASSFSGLWDSHYEQYF

v_gene: TRBV5-8
abundance: once
j_gene: TRBJ2-3
CDR3aa: CASSHYGGPSTDTQYF

v_gene: TRBV18
abundance: few
j_gene: TRBJ2-7
CDR3aa: CASSPPSTSYEQYF

v_gene: TRBV7-2
abundance: -
j_gene: TRBJ2-1
CDR3aa: CASSSWTSGSFDEQFF

v_gene: TRBV7-7
abundance: few
j_gene: TRBJ2-2
CDR3aa: CASSPTGPPNTGELFF

v_gene: TRBV15
abundance: -
j_gene: TRBJ2-5
CDR3aa: CATSREQGETQYF

v_gene: TRBV7-9
abundance: -
j_gene: TRBJ2-7
CDR3aa: CASSLFDYEQYF

v_gene: TRBV27
abundance: -
j_gene: TRBJ2-3
CDR3aa: CASSLRGSPDTQYF

v_gene: TRBV28
abundance: -
j_gene: TRBJ1-3
CDR3aa: CASSYKRHVYLGNTIYF

v_gene: TRBV2
abundance: -
j_gene: TRBJ1-2
CDR3aa: CASSEAKGQGRQGYTF

v_gene: TRBV19
abundance: -
j_gene: TRBJ2-1
CDR3aa: CASSIVSGTRRGEQFF

v_gene: TRBV6-1
abundance: -
j_gene: TRBJ2-7
CDR3aa: CASSEVRGYEQYF

v_gene: TRBV11-3
abundance: -
j_gene: TRBJ2-3
CDR3aa: CASSWSAGEGTDTQYF

v_gene: TRBV12-5
abundance: -
j_gene: TRBJ2-1
CDR3aa: CASAPPAGVRNEQFF

v_gene: TRBV6-6
abundance: -
j_gene: TRBJ2-2
CDR3aa: CASTTEQGAATGELFF

v_gene: TRBV7-2
abundance: -
j_gene: TRBJ2-6
CDR3aa: CASSAGANVLTF

v_gene: TRBV4-1
abundance: -
j_gene: TRBJ1-2
CDR3aa: CASSPPRGLGGYTF

v_gene: TRBV6-9
abundance: -
j_gene: TRBJ2-7
CDR3aa: CASSSTTGGHEQYF

v_gene: TRBV9
abundance: -
j_gene: TRBJ2-7
CDR3aa: CASSLMGGYEQYF

v_gene: TRBV7-2
abundance: -
j_gene: TRBJ2-2
CDR3aa: CASSLSGARANTGELFF

v_gene: TRBV6-5
abundance: -
j_gene: TRBJ2-3
CDR3aa: CASSYSTFGADTQYF

v_gene: TRBV27
abundance: few
j_gene: TRBJ2-4
CDR3aa: CASSSAESAKNIQYF

v_gene: TRBV25-1
abundance: -
j_gene: TRBJ2-3
CDR3aa: CASSGTGPDTQYF

v_gene: TRBV4-2
abundance: -
j_gene: TRBJ2-7
CDR3aa: CASSLTVWYEQYF

v_gene: TRBV7-2
abundance: -
j_gene: TRBJ2-3
CDR3aa: CASSRGLAESWTDTQYF

v_gene: TRBV15
abundance: -
j_gene: TRBJ1-2
CDR3aa: CATSIRTGSGYTF

v_gene: TRBV15
abundance: -
j_gene: TRBJ2-2
CDR3aa: CATSGFSGRNTGELFF

v_gene: TRBV29-1
abundance: -
j_gene: TRBJ1-1
CDR3aa: CSVVEKMNTEAFF

v_gene: TRBV29-1
abundance: -
j_gene: TRBJ2-7
CDR3aa: CSVLGTSGSYEQYF

v_gene: TRBV5-8
abundance: -
j_gene: TRBJ2-3
CDR3aa: CASSSRNTQYF

v_gene: TRBV19
abundance: -
j_gene: TRBJ2-1
CDR3aa: CASNRVAPSSCNEQFF

v_gene: TRBV5-6
abundance: -
j_gene: TRBJ2-4
CDR3aa: CASAQNLLPRNIQYF

v_gene: TRBV9
abundance: once
j_gene: TRBJ1-5
CDR3aa: CASSGGPGGENQPQHF

v_gene: TRBV5-1
abundance: -
j_gene: TRBJ2-2
CDR3aa: CASSLDLTAPTGELFF

v_gene: TRBV6-5
abundance: few
j_gene: TRBJ2-7
CDR3aa: CASRPSGTGNYEQYF

v_gene: TRBV4-3
abundance: few
j_gene: TRBJ2-7
CDR3aa: CASSQEDRAYEQYF

v_gene: TRBV30
abundance: -
j_gene: TRBJ1-4
CDR3aa: CAWSDYGTGGKLFF

v_gene: TRBV6-1
abundance: -
j_gene: TRBJ1-5
CDR3aa: CASSEWGEPQHF

v_gene: TRBV11-1
abundance: -
j_gene: TRBJ2-7
CDR3aa: CASSLVSGAGEQYF

v_gene: TRBV19
abundance: -
j_gene: TRBJ2-3
CDR3aa: CASSIAGGTDTQYF

v_gene: TRBV28
abundance: -
j_gene: TRBJ1-5
CDR3aa: CASNPDRGSNQPQHF

v_gene: TRBV5-1
abundance: -
j_gene: TRBJ2-1
CDR3aa: CASSGSGTQDEQFF

v_gene: TRBV6-5
abundance: once
j_gene: TRBJ2-5
CDR3aa: CASRPQKGTQYF

v_gene: TRBV18
abundance: -
j_gene: TRBJ2-1
CDR3aa: CASSPDRDSYNEQFF